This entry lists 12 T cell receptor beta chains sequenced from one sample in a study of cytomegalovirus exposure and HLA in healthy donors. In the PCR, 60 Vbeta and 13 Jbeta primers were used. Measured with immunoSEQ multiplex PCR; TCRdb has only the in-frame clones, and not every one. The sample lists some 110,000 clones; 76% were seen once. Sequenced material: PBMCs. Receptor source: a middle-aged man in good health and CMV-seropositive.

J is TRBJ1-2 and V is TRBV28; D gene unclear. This CDR3 has 11 residues. The V end was cut by 5 bases, the J end by 8 bases, with 9 bases between. The germline V gene has CDR1 MDHEN and CDR2 SYDVKM. The DNA of the CDR3 is TGTGCCAGCAGTAATCTCTCGGGCTACACCTTC. Translated: CASSNLSGYTF.

This clone was observed a few times. The gene calls are TRBV6-6 and TRBJ2-3, with D tentatively TRBD2 (5 bases). CDR1 MNHNY and CDR2 SVGAGI come from the germline V gene (reference sequence). This CDR3 spans 14 amino acids. The V gene lost 3 bases and the J gene lost 3 bases, with 10 bases spanning the gap. As DNA, the CDR3 is TGTGCCAGCAGTTATATTAGCGTAACAGATACGCAGTATTTT. Translated, it gives CASSYISVTDTQYF.

This clone was observed a few times. An end of the junction does not agree with germline; a read error may underlie this. The chain recombines TRBV4-1 with TRBJ2-6; D may be TRBD1 (6 bases). Germline V lookup: CDR1 MGHRA, CDR2 YSYEKL. The CDR3 has 16 amino acids. DNA for the CDR3: TGTGCCAGCAGCCAAGATGGGGGCGCTGGGGCCAACGTCCTGACTTTC. Protein product: CASSQDGGAGANVLTF.

The rearrangement links TRBV5-1 to TRBJ2-7, with TRBD1 identical over 10 bases. CDR3 length: 17 residues. V lost 5 bases and J lost 3; bases outside the gene matches: 14. CDR1 is SGHRS and CDR2 is YFSETQ in the germline V gene. CDR3 sequence: CASSSPGTGVPNYEQYF. The CDR3 DNA is TGCGCCAGCAGTTCTCCCGGGACAGGGGTCCCGAACTACGAGCAGTACTTC. Filled out from reference TRBV5-1 and TRBJ2-7, the complete variable domain reads KAGVTQTPRYLIKTRGQQVTLSCSPISGHRSVSWYQQTPGQGLQFLFEYFSETQRNKGNFPGRFSGRQFSNSRSEMNVSTLELGDSALYLCASSSPGTGVPNYEQYFGPGTRLTVT.

In its sample, this clone was seen once. The V gene is TRBV5-4, the J gene TRBJ2-7; D call uncertain. Germline CDR1 SGHNT, CDR2 YYREEE (reference sequence). V lost 4 bases and J lost 6, with 14 bases in between. The CDR3 totals 13 residues. In nucleotides, the CDR3 is TGTGCCAGCAGCATGGGCCCCCACGGCGAGCAGTACTTC. Translation gives CASSMGPHGEQYF.

The chain joins TRBV5-1 to TRBJ2-7, with TRBD2 matching 10 bases. Germline trimming cut 0 bases from V and 4 bases from J; bases unmatched to any gene: 4. The CDR3 is made up of 15 amino acids. Germline assignment: CDR1 SGHRS and CDR2 YFSETQ. The CDR3 DNA reads TGCGCCAGCAGCTTGGAAACTAGCGGGACTTACGAGCAGTACTTC. Translation gives CASSLETSGTYEQYF.

V and J are TRBV10-3 and TRBJ1-6; 11 bases match TRBD1. The germline V gene encodes CDR1 ENHRY and CDR2 SYGVKD. The J segment lost 8 bases and the V segment lost 2 bases, leaving 5 bases of the junction unmatched. This CDR3 is built from 16 residues. CDR3 sequence: CAISEVGTGGDSPLHF. The CDR3 coding sequence is TGTGCCATCAGTGAGGTGGGGACAGGGGGTGATTCACCCCTCCACTTT.

The rearrangement links TRBV5-8 to TRBJ2-3, with a tentative D call TRBD1 (6 bases). In germline, CDR1 is SGHTS, CDR2 YDEGEE. V lost 2 bases and J 0 bases, leaving 13 bases between the germline ends. The CDR3 sequence is 16 residues long. The CDR3 region is CASSFRPGHSTDTQYF. CDR3 in DNA: TGTGCCAGCAGCTTTAGACCGGGACATAGCACAGATACGCAGTATTTT.

The CDR3, as DNA: TGTGCCAGCAGCTTATCTAGCGGGGGAGATGAGCAGTTCTTC. Residues: CASSLSSGGDEQFF. The genes are TRBV11-2 and TRBJ2-1; TRBD2 matches 10 bases. The V gene's germline CDR1 is SGHAT and CDR2 FQNNGV. The CDR3 has 14 residues. J lost 8 bases, V lost 2 bases, and 3 bases had no gene match.

The chain employs TRBV7-6 and TRBJ2-1; 9 bases agree with TRBD2. The CDR3 totals 15 residues. The J segment lost 7 bases and the V segment lost 7 bases, leaving 11 bases of the junction unmatched. Germline-derived CDR1 and CDR2 are SGHVS and FNYEAQ. In DNA, the CDR3 is TGTGCCAGCACCCCTGTTAGCGGGAGTCGGAATGAGCAGTTCTTC. As protein: CASTPVSGSRNEQFF.

On this clone itself: The same CDR3 is also encoded by other DNA sequences in this sample. This sequence joins TRBV2 and TRBJ1-6, with D uncertain. The CDR3 extends over 15 amino acids. CDR1 and CDR2 from the germline V gene are SNHLY and FYNNEI. Between the trimmed V and J ends, which lost 3 bases and 5 bases, there was a span of 11 bases. CDR3 nucleotides: TGTGCCAGCAGTGACGCGGGTTATAATAATTCACCCCTCCACTTT. Protein sequence: CASSDAGYNNSPLHF.

This clone was counted once. The chain couples TRBV9 to TRBJ2-7; tentatively, D is TRBD1 (6 bases). V lost 2 bases and J lost 2, with 11 bases in between. CDR3 length: 14 amino acids. Germline V gives CDR1 SGDLS, CDR2 YYNGEE. The DNA of the CDR3 is TGTGCCAGCAGCGTGGGGGCCCCAACCTACGAGCAGTACTTC. Translating it yields CASSVGAPTYEQYF. Full variable domain (outside the CDR3, taken from reference TRBV9 and TRBJ2-7): DSGVTQTPKHLITATGQRVTLRCSPRSGDLSVYWYQQSLDQGLQFLIQYYNGEERAKGNILERFSAQQFPDLHSELNLSSLELGDSALYFCASSVGAPTYEQYFGPGTRLTVT.